This T cell receptor beta chain is from a study of T cell changes during pregnancy in multiple sclerosis. The assay was immunoSEQ multiplex PCR, and TCRdb's table has in-frame clones only and misses some. The sample has about 40,000 clones, approximately 90% seen once. Trimming pared 1 base from V and 4 bases from J, leaving 7 bases between. The germline gives CDR1 LGHNA, CDR2 YNFKEQ. The CDR3 is made up of 13 amino acids. This rearrangement joins TRBV4-2 to TRBJ2-5, with unresolved D. The sample here was CD4+ T cells from peripheral blood mononuclear cells, taken in the third trimester of pregnancy. This receptor was obtained from a female donor in good health, enrolled as a control in a pregnancy study. The DNA for the CDR3 is TGTGCCAGCAGCCAAGCTAGAGGAGAGACCCAGTACTTC. Its translation: CASSQARGETQYF.